Presented here are 29 T cell receptor beta chains from one specimen sequenced in a study of CD8+ T cells in alopecia areata. Treatment indicated: oral pan-JAK inhibitor, 5-10 mg twice daily. Investigators isolated RNA and reverse transcribed it into cDNA to act as the sequencing template. Sequencing used immunoSEQ multiplex PCR; TCRdb keeps in-frame clones, though not all of them. This table has 130,000 to 150,000 clones, 65% to 90% appearing once. The sample here was CD8+ T cells sorted from blood, taken at week 4, from a patient treated with tofacitinib. The receptors originated from a human donor with alopecia areata.

This rearrangement joins TRBV29-1 to TRBJ1-1; unclear D gene. V lost 5 bases and J lost 8, with 9 bases in between. This CDR3 is 10 amino acids long. CDR1 and CDR2 (germline): SQVTM, ANQGSEA. CDR3 bases: TGCAGCGTTTTGCCTTTGGAAGCTTTCTTT. This gives the protein CSVLPLEAFF.

The chain has TRBV27 and TRBJ1-1; D gene unclear. Trimming left V 0 bases short and J 0 bases short, with 8 bases between. The CDR3 has 15 residues. Germline loops: CDR1 MNHEY, CDR2 SMNVEV (reference sequence). CDR3 nucleotide sequence: TGTGCCAGCAGTTTATCTATGGAATTGAACACTGAAGCTTTCTTT. It encodes CASSLSMELNTEAFF.

The V and J genes are TRBV4-1 and TRBJ2-5; TRBD2 aligns across 12 bases. The CDR3 covers 17 residues. CDR1 and CDR2 (germline): MGHRA, YSYEKL. With V trimmed by 0 bases and J by 5 bases, 7 bases remained unmatched. The CDR3: CASSQETSGGHVETQYF. For the CDR3, the DNA is TGCGCCAGCAGCCAAGAGACTAGCGGGGGCCACGTGGAGACCCAGTACTTC.

The chain links TRBV6-5 to TRBJ2-5; 9 nucleotides match TRBD2. The V segment lost 2 bases and the J segment 0 bases; nucleotides outside the gene matches: 1. Germline V CDR1 and CDR2: MNHEY, SVGAGI. The CDR3 has 15 amino acids. The CDR3 DNA is TGTGCCAGCAGTTACATAGCGGGGGACCAAGAGACCCAGTACTTC. Translating it yields CASSYIAGDQETQYF.

The chain is built from TRBV5-6 and TRBJ2-5; D may correspond to TRBD1 or TRBD2 (5 bases each). Germline V lookup: CDR1 SGHDT, CDR2 YYEEEE. The V and J ends lost 3 bases and 0 bases respectively, with 12 bases between them. The CDR3 is made up of 15 amino acids. The CDR3 reads CASSSGTAYQETQYF. CDR3 DNA sequence: TGTGCCAGCAGCTCCGGGACGGCGTACCAAGAGACCCAGTACTTC.

CDR3 bases: TGTGCCTGGAGTCTCAGAGCGGTTAGCACAGATACGCAGTATTTT. Its translation is CAWSLRAVSTDTQYF. This chain joins TRBV30 and TRBJ2-3; the D gene is possibly TRBD2 (5 bases). Trimming stripped 2 bases from V and 0 bases from J, with 12 bases between. This CDR3 has 15 residues. The germline V gene encodes CDR1 GTSNPN and CDR2 SVGIG (reference sequence).

The chain recombines TRBV7-9 with TRBJ2-7; the D gene could be TRBD1 or TRBD2 (6 bases each). CDR3 size: 15 residues. CDR1 is SEHNR, CDR2 FQNEAQ, per germline (reference sequence). V gave up 4 bases and J gave up 5 bases, with 18 bases separating them. CDR3 in amino acids: CASSSHGGGINEQYF. The CDR3 nucleotides are TGTGCCAGCAGCTCACACGGAGGGGGGATAAACGAGCAGTACTTC.

V and J are TRBV9 and TRBJ2-7; 9 nucleotides align to TRBD2. With V trimmed by 2 bases and J by 3 bases, 3 bases remained unmatched. Germline CDR1 is SGDLS and CDR2 is YYNGEE. This CDR3 has 14 amino acids. CDR3 sequence reads: CASSVVSGGYEQYF. In nucleotides, the CDR3 is TGTGCCAGCAGCGTCGTTAGCGGGGGCTACGAGCAGTACTTC.

The rearrangement uses TRBV7-9 and TRBJ2-2; perhaps TRBD1 as D (6 bases). The V gene lost 5 bases and the J gene lost 4 bases, with 8 bases spanning the gap. Germline values: CDR1 SEHNR, CDR2 FQNEAQ (reference sequence). This CDR3 contains 13 residues. This CDR3 reads CASSRDITGELFF. In DNA, the CDR3 is TGTGCCAGCAGCCGGGACATCACCGGGGAGCTGTTTTTT. The full variable domain, in which reference TRBV7-9 and TRBJ2-2 provide the parts outside the CDR3, is DTGVSQNPRHKITKRGQNVTFRCDPISEHNRLYWYRQTLGQGPEFLTYFQNEAQLEKSRLLSDRFSAERPKGSFSTLEIQRTEQGDSAMYLCASSRDITGELFFGEGSRLTVL.

The chain recombines TRBV28 with TRBJ1-3; the D gene is possibly TRBD1 (6 bases). Germline V lookup: CDR1 MDHEN, CDR2 SYDVKM. The CDR3 covers 15 residues. Trimming left V 6 bases short and J 4 bases short, with 16 bases between. The CDR3 bases are TGTGCCAGCAGCCTACTCGGGGGGCACGGAAACACCATATATTTT. Residues: CASSLLGGHGNTIYF.

The chain carries TRBV4-1 and TRBJ2-1; a weak D match, TRBD2 (8 bases). The CDR3 sequence is 17 residues long. Germline lookup yields CDR1 MGHRA and CDR2 YSYEKL. V was shortened by 4 bases and J by 1 base, with 17 bases between the two germline ends. In DNA, the CDR3 is TGCGCCAGCAGCCTCAGGGGGTCTAGCGGGTCCTACAATGAGCAGTTCTTC. Translating it yields CASSLRGSSGSYNEQFF.

The genes are TRBV19 and TRBJ1-2; TRBD1 matches 7 bases. This CDR3 has 13 amino acids. Trimming cost V 3 bases and J 6 bases; bases outside gene matches: 4. CDR1 is LNHDA, CDR2 SQIVND, per germline (reference sequence). CDR3 region: CASSMTGSDGYTF. CDR3 DNA sequence: TGTGCCAGTAGTATGACAGGGTCGGATGGCTACACCTTC.

The chain joins TRBV12-5 to TRBJ2-1, with TRBD2 matching 9 bases. V shed 2 bases, J shed 3 bases, and the junction held 17 bases outside the gene matches. This CDR3 is 20 amino acids long. The germline V gene has CDR1 LGHNT and CDR2 FRNRAP. Written as DNA, the CDR3 is TGTGCTAGTGGTTTGTACCTAGCGGGACACGTCTCGAAGGGCTACAATGAGCAGTTCTTC. It codes for CASGLYLAGHVSKGYNEQFF.

The chain has TRBV5-6 and TRBJ2-2; 11 bases are a match to TRBD1. V gave up 2 bases and J gave up 6 bases; unmatched junction bases: 9. Germline V gene data show CDR1 as SGHDT and CDR2 as YYEEEE. The CDR3 has 17 amino acids. Written as DNA, the CDR3 is TGTGCCAGCAGCTTAAAGGACAGGGGGCCCCCCGCCGGGGAGCTGTTTTTT. This encodes CASSLKDRGPPAGELFF.

This clone was observed a few times. The chain joins TRBV29-1 to TRBJ1-5; D is unclear. The CDR3 length is 13 residues. Deletions cut 4 bases from V and 4 bases from J, with 11 bases between. Germline-derived CDR1 and CDR2 are SQVTM and ANQGSEA. The CDR3 reads CSVAEGRNQPQHF. The CDR3 nucleotides read TGCAGCGTTGCTGAGGGTCGAAATCAGCCCCAGCATTTT.

This rearrangement joins TRBV11-2 to TRBJ2-2, with D perhaps TRBD2 (5 bases). Between the trimmed V and J ends, which lost 7 bases and 7 bases, there was a span of 7 bases. CDR3 size: 11 residues. Germline V gene sequence: CDR1 SGHAT, CDR2 FQNNGV. DNA for the CDR3: TGTGCCAGCACTGAGGGCGGGGAGCTGTTTTTT. Amino acids: CASTEGGELFF.

The V and J genes are TRBV27 and TRBJ2-3; 11 nucleotides agree with TRBD1. After removal of 5 bases from V and 6 bases from J, the junction contained 7 bases not matched to a gene. The CDR3 runs 15 residues. Germline V gene lookup returns CDR1 MNHEY and CDR2 SMNVEV (reference sequence). The CDR3 DNA sequence: TGTGCCAGCAGTCTCCGGACAGGGGGCTCGGATACGCAGTATTTT. Residues: CASSLRTGGSDTQYF.

The rearrangement uses TRBV10-3 and TRBJ2-3, with D possibly being TRBD2 (6 bases). The CDR3 loop spans 13 amino acids. V was clipped by 2 bases and J by 8 bases, with 11 bases between them. Germline V lookup: CDR1 ENHRY, CDR2 SYGVKD. This chain's CDR3 is CAISEGARGTQYF. In DNA, the CDR3 is TGTGCCATCAGTGAGGGGGCGCGGGGTACGCAGTATTTT.

By share, this clone ranks as medium-sized. The genes are TRBV19 and TRBJ1-1; perhaps TRBD1 as D (6 bases). This CDR3 spans 13 amino acids. Germline V gives CDR1 LNHDA, CDR2 SQIVND (reference sequence). V gave up 4 bases and J gave up 5 bases, with 11 bases separating them. CDR3 nucleotides: TGTGCCAGTAGTAGAACAGGGAGTACTGAAGCTTTCTTT. This codes for CASSRTGSTEAFF.

J is TRBJ2-7 and V is TRBV13; 8 positions match TRBD1. Losses at the gene ends were 5 bases for V and 5 bases for J; bases not matched to a gene: 2. CDR3 length equals 12 residues. The germline V gene encodes CDR1 PRHDT and CDR2 FYEKMQ (reference sequence). The CDR3 loop is CASSATGDEQYF. DNA for the CDR3: TGTGCCAGCAGCGCGACAGGGGACGAGCAGTACTTC.

A single count supports this clone. V is TRBV10-2 and J is TRBJ2-7; D is unresolved. The CDR3 sequence is 12 residues long. Trimming left V 5 bases short and J 3 bases short, with 8 bases between. The V gene's germline CDR1 is WSHSY and CDR2 SAAADI. CDR3 bases: TGCGCCAGCAGTCCCCAGAACTACGAGCAGTACTTC. Translated: CASSPQNYEQYF.

This clone counts as medium-sized. This rearrangement joins TRBV7-9 to TRBJ2-2, with D perhaps TRBD1 (6 bases). V was pared by 5 bases and J by 4 bases, with 11 bases between. The CDR3 is made up of 14 amino acids. Per germline, CDR1 SEHNR and CDR2 FQNEAQ (reference sequence). The CDR3 DNA reads TGTGCCAGCAGCGTGGGGACAACCACCGGGGAGCTGTTTTTT. This sequence encodes CASSVGTTTGELFF.

The V and J genes are TRBV19 and TRBJ2-1, with D perhaps matching TRBD1 or TRBD2 (5 bases each). Germline-derived CDR1 and CDR2 are LNHDA and SQIVND (reference sequence). V shed 1 base and J shed 9 bases, with 13 bases lying between them. The CDR3 consists of 14 residues. The CDR3 region is CASSIGGEGSEQFF. The CDR3, as DNA: TGTGCCAGTAGTATAGGGGGAGAGGGGAGTGAGCAGTTCTTC.

This rearrangement joins TRBV7-8 to TRBJ2-5, with D unclear. This CDR3 is built from 13 residues. CDR1 is SGHVS, CDR2 FQNEAQ, per germline. The DNA for the CDR3 is TGTGCTACCCACCCCAGCGAACAAGAGACCCAGTACTTC. Translated: CATHPSEQETQYF.

The V gene is TRBV29-1, the J gene TRBJ2-1; 14 bases agree with TRBD2. Germline trimming cut 1 base from V and 11 bases from J; bases unmatched to any gene: 10. This CDR3 comprises 16 residues. Germline-derived CDR1 and CDR2 are SQVTM and ANQGSEA. The CDR3 region is CSVEAGTSGGPGKQFF. For the CDR3, the DNA is TGCAGCGTTGAAGCTGGGACTAGCGGGGGCCCGGGGAAGCAGTTCTTC.

V and J are TRBV4-1 and TRBJ2-7; D is possibly TRBD1 (5 bases). There are 14 residues in the CDR3. V was shortened by 0 bases and J by 4 bases, with 10 bases between the two germline ends. From germline, CDR1 is MGHRA and CDR2 YSYEKL. Here the CDR3 DNA reads TGCGCCAGCAGCCAAGACGACAGCGATTACGAGCAGTACTTC. Its translation is CASSQDDSDYEQYF.

This chain links TRBV7-9 with TRBJ1-1; D ambiguous. V was trimmed by 8 bases and J by 5 bases, leaving 12 bases between them. The germline gives CDR1 SEHNR, CDR2 FQNEAQ (reference sequence). This CDR3 has 12 residues. The DNA of the CDR3 is TGTGCCAGCGCCGAGGGTTTAACTGAAGCTTTCTTT. It yields the protein CASAEGLTEAFF.

The rearrangement joins TRBV7-2 to TRBJ2-1; D remains ambiguous. The CDR3 consists of 12 residues. CDR1 SGHTA and CDR2 FQGNSA come from the germline V gene. Trimming took off 5 bases at V and 8 bases at J, with 10 bases between the two ends. Here the CDR3 reads CASSPPLYEQFF. In DNA form, the CDR3 reads TGTGCCAGCAGCCCCCCTCTCTATGAGCAGTTCTTC.

CDR3 sequence reads: CASSGLAGGSSYNEQFF. The CDR3 DNA reads TGTGCCAGCAGTGGTTTGGCGGGGGGCTCCAGTTACAATGAGCAGTTCTTC. The chain carries TRBV2 and TRBJ2-1, with 8 bases matching TRBD2. The CDR3 extends over 17 amino acids. Germline V gives CDR1 SNHLY, CDR2 FYNNEI. V dropped 4 bases and J dropped 4; count of bases not matched to a gene: 12.